This T cell receptor beta chain was identified during a study of regulatory T cells in long-lasting Graves disease. Ten or more counts support this clonotype. The CDR3 totals 15 residues. The V gene's germline CDR1 is SNHLY and CDR2 FYNNEI. The V gene end was trimmed by 6 bases and the J gene end by 0 bases; junction bases not matched to a gene: 5. Time point specified: newly diagnosed GD, antithyroid drugs for less than 3 months. Generation of the TCR library employed RNA extracted from PBMCs. Patient provenance is recorded as an endocrinology department in Xi'an, China. Combining iRepertoire HTBI primers with Arm-PCR of CDR3 regions, the authors built TCR beta libraries. TCRdb passed the multiplex PCR reads through MiXCR, listing each CDR3 protein once. The sample gives under 800,000 distinct CDR3 sequences, about 16% of which show up once; under 20% is in the top ten. These data also formed part of another study, on T cells in Graves' hyperthyroidism and ophthalmopathy. That study adds: Diagnostic decisions used clinical symptoms, serum thyroxine and TRAb, thyroid ultrasound and orbital computed tomography.

Sample: peripheral blood mononuclear cells (PBMCs), taken at new diagnosis, from a patient treated with antithyroid drugs. The chain is built from TRBV2 and TRBJ1-5, with 7 bases fitting TRBD1. The receptor was isolated from a woman in her twenties or thirties with Graves disease. The CDR3 nucleotides read TGTGCCAGCAGCAAGACAGGGCATAGCAATCAGCCCCAGCATTTT. Protein sequence: CASSKTGHSNQPQHF.